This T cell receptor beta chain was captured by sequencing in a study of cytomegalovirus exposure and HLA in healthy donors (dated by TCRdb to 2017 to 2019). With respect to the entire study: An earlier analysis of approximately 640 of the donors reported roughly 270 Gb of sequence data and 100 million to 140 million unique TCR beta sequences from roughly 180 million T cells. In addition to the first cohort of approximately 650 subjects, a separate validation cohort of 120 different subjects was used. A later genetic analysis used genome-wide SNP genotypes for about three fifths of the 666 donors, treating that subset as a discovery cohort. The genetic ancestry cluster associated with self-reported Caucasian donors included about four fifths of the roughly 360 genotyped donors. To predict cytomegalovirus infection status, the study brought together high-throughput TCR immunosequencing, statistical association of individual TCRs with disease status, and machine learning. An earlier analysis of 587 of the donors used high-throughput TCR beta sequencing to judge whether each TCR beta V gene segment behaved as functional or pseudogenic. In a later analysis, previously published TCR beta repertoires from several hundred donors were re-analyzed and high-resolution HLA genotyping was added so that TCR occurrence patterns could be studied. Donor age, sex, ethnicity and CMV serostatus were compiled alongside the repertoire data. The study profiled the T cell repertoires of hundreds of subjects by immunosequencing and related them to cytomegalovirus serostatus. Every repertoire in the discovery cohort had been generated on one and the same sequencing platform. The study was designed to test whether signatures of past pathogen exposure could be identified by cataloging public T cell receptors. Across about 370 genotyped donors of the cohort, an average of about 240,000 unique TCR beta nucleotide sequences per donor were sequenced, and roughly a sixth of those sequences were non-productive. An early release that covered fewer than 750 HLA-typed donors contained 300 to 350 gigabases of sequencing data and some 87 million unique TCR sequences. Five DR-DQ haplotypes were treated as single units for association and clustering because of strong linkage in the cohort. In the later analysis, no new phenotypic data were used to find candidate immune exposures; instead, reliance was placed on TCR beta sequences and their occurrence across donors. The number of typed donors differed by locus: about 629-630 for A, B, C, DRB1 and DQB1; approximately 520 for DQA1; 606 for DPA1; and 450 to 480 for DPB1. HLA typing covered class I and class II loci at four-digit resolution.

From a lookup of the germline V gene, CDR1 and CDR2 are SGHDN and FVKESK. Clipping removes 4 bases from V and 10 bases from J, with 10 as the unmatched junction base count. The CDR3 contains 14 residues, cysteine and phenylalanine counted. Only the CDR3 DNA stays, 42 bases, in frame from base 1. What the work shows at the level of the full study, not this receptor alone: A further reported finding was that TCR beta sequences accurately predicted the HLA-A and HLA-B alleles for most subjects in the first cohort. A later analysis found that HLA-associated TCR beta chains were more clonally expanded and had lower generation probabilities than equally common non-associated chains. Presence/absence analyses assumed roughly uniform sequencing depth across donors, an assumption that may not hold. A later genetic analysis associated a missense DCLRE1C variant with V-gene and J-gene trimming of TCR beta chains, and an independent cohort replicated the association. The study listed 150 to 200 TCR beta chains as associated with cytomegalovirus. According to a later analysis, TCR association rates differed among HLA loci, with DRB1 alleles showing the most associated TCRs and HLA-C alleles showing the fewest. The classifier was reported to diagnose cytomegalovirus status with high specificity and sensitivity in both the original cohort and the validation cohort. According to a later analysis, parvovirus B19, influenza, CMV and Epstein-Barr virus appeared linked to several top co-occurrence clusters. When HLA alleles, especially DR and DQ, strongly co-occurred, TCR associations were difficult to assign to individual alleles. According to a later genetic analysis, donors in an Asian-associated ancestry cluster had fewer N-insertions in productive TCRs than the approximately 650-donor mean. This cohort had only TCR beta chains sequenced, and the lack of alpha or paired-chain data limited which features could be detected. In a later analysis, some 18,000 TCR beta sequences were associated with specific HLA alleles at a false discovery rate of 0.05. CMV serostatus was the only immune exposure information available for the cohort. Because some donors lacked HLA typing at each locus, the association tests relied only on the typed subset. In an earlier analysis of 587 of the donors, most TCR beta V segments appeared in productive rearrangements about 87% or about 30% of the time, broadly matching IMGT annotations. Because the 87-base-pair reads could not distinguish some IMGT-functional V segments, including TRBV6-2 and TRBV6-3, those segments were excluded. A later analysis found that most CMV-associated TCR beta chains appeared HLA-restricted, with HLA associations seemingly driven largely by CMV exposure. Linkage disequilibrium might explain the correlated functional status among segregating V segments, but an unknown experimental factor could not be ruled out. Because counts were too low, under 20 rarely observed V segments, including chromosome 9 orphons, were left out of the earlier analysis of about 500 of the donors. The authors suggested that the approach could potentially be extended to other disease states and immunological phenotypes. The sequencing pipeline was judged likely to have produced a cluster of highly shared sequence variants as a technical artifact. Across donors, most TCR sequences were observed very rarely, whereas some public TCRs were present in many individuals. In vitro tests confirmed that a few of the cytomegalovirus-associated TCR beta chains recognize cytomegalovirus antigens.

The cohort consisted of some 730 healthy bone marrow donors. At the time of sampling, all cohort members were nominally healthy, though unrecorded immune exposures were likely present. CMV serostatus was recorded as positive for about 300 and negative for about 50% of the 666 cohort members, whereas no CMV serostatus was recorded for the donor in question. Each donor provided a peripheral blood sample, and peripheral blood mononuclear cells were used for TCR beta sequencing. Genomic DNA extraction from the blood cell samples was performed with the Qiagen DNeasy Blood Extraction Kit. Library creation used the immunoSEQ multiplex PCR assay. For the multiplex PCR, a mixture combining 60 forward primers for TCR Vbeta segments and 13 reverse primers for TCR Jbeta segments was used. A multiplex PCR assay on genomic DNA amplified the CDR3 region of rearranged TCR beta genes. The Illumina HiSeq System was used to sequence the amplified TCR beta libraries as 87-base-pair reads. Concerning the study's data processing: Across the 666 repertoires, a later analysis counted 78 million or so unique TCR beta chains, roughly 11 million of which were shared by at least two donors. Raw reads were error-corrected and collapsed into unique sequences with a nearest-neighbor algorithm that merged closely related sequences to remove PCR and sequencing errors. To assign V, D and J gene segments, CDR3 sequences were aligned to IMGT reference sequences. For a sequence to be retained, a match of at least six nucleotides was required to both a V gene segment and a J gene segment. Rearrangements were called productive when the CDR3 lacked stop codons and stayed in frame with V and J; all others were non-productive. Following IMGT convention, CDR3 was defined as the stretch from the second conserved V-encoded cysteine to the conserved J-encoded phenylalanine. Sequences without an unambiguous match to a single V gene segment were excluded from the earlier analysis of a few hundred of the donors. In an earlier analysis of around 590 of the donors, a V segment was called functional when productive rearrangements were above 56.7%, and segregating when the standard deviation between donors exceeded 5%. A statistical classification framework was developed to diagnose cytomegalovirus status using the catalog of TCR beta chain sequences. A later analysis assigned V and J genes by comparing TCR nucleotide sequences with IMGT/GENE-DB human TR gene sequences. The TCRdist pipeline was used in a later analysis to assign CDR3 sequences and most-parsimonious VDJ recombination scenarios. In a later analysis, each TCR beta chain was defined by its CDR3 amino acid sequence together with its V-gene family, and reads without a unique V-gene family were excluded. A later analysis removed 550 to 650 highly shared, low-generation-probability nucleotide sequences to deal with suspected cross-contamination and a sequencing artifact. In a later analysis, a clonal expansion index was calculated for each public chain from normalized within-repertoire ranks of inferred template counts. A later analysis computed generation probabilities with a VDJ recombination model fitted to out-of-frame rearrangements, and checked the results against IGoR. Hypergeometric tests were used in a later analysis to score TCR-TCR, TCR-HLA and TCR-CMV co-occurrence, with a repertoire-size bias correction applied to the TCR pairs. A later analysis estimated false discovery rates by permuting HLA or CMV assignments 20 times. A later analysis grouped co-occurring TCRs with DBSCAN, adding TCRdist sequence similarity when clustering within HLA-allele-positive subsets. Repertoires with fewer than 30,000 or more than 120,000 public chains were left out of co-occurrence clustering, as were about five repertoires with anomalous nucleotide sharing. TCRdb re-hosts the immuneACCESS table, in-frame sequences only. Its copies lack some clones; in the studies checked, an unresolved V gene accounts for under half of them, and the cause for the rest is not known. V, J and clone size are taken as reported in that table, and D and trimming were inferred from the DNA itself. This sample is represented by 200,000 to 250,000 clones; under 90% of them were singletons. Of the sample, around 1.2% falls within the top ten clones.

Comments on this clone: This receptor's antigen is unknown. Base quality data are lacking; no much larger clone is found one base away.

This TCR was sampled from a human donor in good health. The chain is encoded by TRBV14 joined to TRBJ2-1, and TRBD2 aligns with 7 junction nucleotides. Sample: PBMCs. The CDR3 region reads CASSRLAPSPEQFF. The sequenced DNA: TGTGCCAGCAGCCGACTAGCTCCATCTCCGGAGCAGTTCTTC.